This TCR beta chain was observed in a study of PD-L1 blockade in urothelial cancer (dated by TCRdb to 2015 to 2018). About the investigation overall: Therapy was started in the mid-2010s for all patients, and atezolizumab 1,200 mg was administered intravenously every 3 weeks. Durable clinical benefit was defined as a progression-free survival longer than 6 months, and TCR features were additionally tested against progression-free survival and overall survival. In the same patients, whole exome sequencing and RNA sequencing of pretreatment tumors were performed in addition to TCR sequencing. About 90% of the 29 patients were identified as males with urothelial cancer of bladder origin, and a prior smoking history was reported by 18 of 29 patients. TCR sequencing covered pretreatment tumor samples and matched, serially collected peripheral blood taken before and after atezolizumab treatment. Twenty-nine patients had pretreatment blood TCR-seq, about 25 had at least one posttreatment blood collection, and about 25 had tumor TCR-seq. Blood samples were analyzed 3 weeks after the start of treatment (second dose) and 6 weeks after the start of treatment. The study, an exploratory multi-omic analysis, examined somatic, immune and clinical correlates of response to PD-L1 blockade with atezolizumab in urothelial cancer. About 10 patients reached durable clinical benefit, while 20 or so patients did not. An ECOG performance status of 0 or 1 was recorded for the patients, and 0 to 3 prior chemotherapy regimens had been received by the patients. Blood samples gave a median of about 130,000 T cells and some 83,000 unique TCRs, with a median clonality of 0.080.

As to this clone: Its specific antigen is unknown. Base qualities are not at hand, and no much larger clone is one base apart.

Summary of the overall study and its limitations: Among patients with durable benefit, tumor-associated TCR clones showed greater expansion in peripheral blood 3 weeks after treatment started (n = 22, p = 0.022). Improved progression-free and overall survival was found to be associated with pretreatment peripheral blood TCR clonality below the median. Because of the small sample size (n ≈ 31) and the many exploratory analyses performed, the results are intended to be regarded as hypothesis-generating.

The trim is 0 bases for V and 5 bases for J, with a gap of 10 bases between the germline ends. Reading from cysteine to phenylalanine, the CDR3 counts 14 amino acids. Of the read, only the CDR3 DNA is kept; its 42 bases are in frame from base 1. Per the germline V gene, SGHTA is the CDR1 and FQGNSA is the CDR2. Each PCR received spiked-in synthetic TCR analog templates so that absolute template abundance could be estimated from read counts. TCRbeta CDR3 regions were amplified from genomic DNA with bias-controlled V and J gene primers using the immunoSEQ assay. Rearranged TCRbeta segments were sequenced at approximately 20X coverage. Regarding the original processing steps: Sequencing errors were corrected by clustering, and CDR3s were annotated against IMGT so that V, D and J genes could be assigned. Downstream analyses used only productive TCRbeta rearrangements and left out out-of-frame or stop-codon sequences. To compute clonality, Shannon entropy was normalized by the log of the number of unique productive sequences and then subtracted from one. Fisher's exact test with Benjamini-Hochberg correction, using a cutoff of adjusted p below 0.01, was how clones that differed between time points or between blood and tumor were identified. TCRdb retrieved this table from immuneACCESS and kept in-frame rearrangements only. Not all clones are present; in checked studies, unresolved V genes account for under half, and no reason is known for the remainder. D and trimming come from the DNA, and the V and J calls and clone size come from that table. Within this sample are tens of thousands of clones, with around 86% of them counted one time only. In total, the top ten clones hold around 1.9% of the sample.

The cohort comprised roughly 30 patients with locally advanced or metastatic urothelial carcinoma treated at Memorial Sloan Kettering on a trial protocol. Peripheral blood mononuclear cells were collected pretreatment and during treatment, at between 1 and 8 total time points per patient. The Qiagen DNeasy Blood extraction kit was used to purify genomic DNA from total PBMCs and tumor samples. Collected pretreatment and during treatment, PBMCs were isolated and stored as previously described. The chain was built from TRBV7-2 and TRBJ2-5; a weak D assignment points to TRBD2 (6 bases agree). This clonotype was sampled from a man in his fifties with urothelial cancer. The starting material was PBMCs, obtained around atezolizumab (anti-PD-L1) treatment. Here is the DNA: TGTGCCAGCAGCTTAGCGGGGGGTGGTGAGACCCAGTACTTC. It translates as CASSLAGGGETQYF.